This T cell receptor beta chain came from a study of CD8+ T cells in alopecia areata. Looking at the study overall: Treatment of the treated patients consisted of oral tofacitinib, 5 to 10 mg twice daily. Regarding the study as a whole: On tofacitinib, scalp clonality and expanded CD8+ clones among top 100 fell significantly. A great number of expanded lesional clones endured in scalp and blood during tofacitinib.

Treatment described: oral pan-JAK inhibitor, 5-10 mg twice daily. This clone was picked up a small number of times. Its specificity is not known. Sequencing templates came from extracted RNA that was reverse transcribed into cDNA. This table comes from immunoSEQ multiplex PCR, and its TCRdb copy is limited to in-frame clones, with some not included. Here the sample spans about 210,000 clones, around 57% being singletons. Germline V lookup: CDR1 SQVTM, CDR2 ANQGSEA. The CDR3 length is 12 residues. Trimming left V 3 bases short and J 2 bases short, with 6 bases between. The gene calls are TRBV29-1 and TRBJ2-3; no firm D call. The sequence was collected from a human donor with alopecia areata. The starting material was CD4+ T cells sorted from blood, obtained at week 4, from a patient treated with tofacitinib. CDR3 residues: CSVDKTTDTQYF. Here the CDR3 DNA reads TGCAGCGTTGATAAAACCACAGATACGCAGTATTTT.